The 21 T cell receptor gamma chains presented below share a single source sample, sequenced in a study of Vδ1+ human thymocytes. Overall study findings and caveats: Thymic TRG and TRD repertoires appeared highly polyclonal, with Gaussian CDR3 length distributions.

These TCRs are of unknown antigen specificity. Extracted RNA was reverse transcribed into cDNA. The CDR3 regions were amplified by multiplex PCR from V-gene primers to a constant-region primer. TCRdb redid clone calling on the multiplex PCR reads using CATT. This table holds roughly 30,000 gamma-chain clones, around a fifth found once. Sequenced sample: Vdelta1+ gamma-delta thymocytes from the thymus. Subset described: FACS-sorted CD3+ TCRalphabeta- TCRVdelta1+ TCRVdelta2- thymocytes. The receptors derive from a boy in the first two years of life who had congenital heart surgery.

A remark on this clone: This sample includes further DNA sequences coding for the same CDR3. The genes are TRGV8 and TRGJ1 or TRGJ2. J lost 5 bases, V lost 3 bases, and 4 bases had no gene match. CDR3 size: 12 residues. From germline, CDR1 is VENAVY and CDR2 YDSYNSRV. CDR3 nucleotides: TGTGCCACCTGGGATCGCGATTATAAGAAACTCTTT. This translates into CATWDRDYKKLF.

This clone was detected a few times. This chain links TRGV9 with TRGJ1 or TRGJ2. This CDR3 comprises 13 residues. V lost 0 bases and J lost 10; bases outside the gene matches: 9. Germline loops: CDR1 GITISATS, CDR2 ISYDGTV (reference sequence). This chain's CDR3 is CALWEVHVRKKLF. The DNA for the CDR3 is TGTGCCTTGTGGGAGGTGCATGTCAGAAAGAAACTCTTT.

The gene calls are TRGV3 and TRGJ1 or TRGJ2. V was clipped by 9 bases and J by 12 bases; unmatched bases: 8. The CDR3 is 9 residues long. Germline V gives CDR1 VTNTFY, CDR2 YDVSTARD (reference sequence). CDR3 bases: TGTGCCACCCATCCCATGAAACTCTTT. It codes for CATHPMKLF.

This clone was observed a few times. The rearrangement uses TRGV4 and TRGJ1 or TRGJ2. CDR1 and CDR2 from the germline V gene are EGSTGY and YDSYTSSV. V shed 2 bases and J 0 bases; nucleotides not matched to a gene: 7. The CDR3 loop spans 15 amino acids. In DNA, the CDR3 is TGTGCCACCTGGGATGTATTCCTGAATTATTATAAGAAACTCTTT. The encoded protein is CATWDVFLNYYKKLF.

This clone has only one observation. At one end, the junction sequence differs from germline, possibly due to a read error. The chain couples TRGV8 to TRGJP1. In germline, CDR1 is VENAVY, CDR2 YDSYNSRV. This CDR3 comprises 14 residues. The CDR3 reads CATWADTTGWFKTF. The CDR3 DNA is TGTGCCACCTGGGCGGATACCACTGGTTGGTTCAAGACATTT.

The chain combines TRGV4 with TRGJ1 or TRGJ2. Per germline, CDR1 EGSTGY and CDR2 YDSYTSSV. This CDR3 is 14 amino acids long. Trimming removed 3 bases from V and 3 bases from J; junction bases left unmatched: 8. The CDR3 bases are TGTGCCACCTGGGATCCAGCGAGTTATTATAAGAAACTCTTT. Translation gives CATWDPASYYKKLF.

This clone came up a few times. The rearrangement joins TRGV8 to TRGJ1 or TRGJ2. Trimming took 0 bases from V and 6 from J; bases not matched to a gene: 8. CDR1 and CDR2 from the germline V gene are VENAVY and YDSYNSRV. This CDR3 is 14 amino acids long. CDR3: CATWDRRFGYKKLF. The CDR3 nucleotides are TGTGCCACCTGGGATAGGCGATTTGGTTATAAGAAACTCTTT.

This clone is deemed medium-sized. This rearrangement joins TRGV9 to TRGJ1 or TRGJ2. Trimming took 2 bases from V and 12 from J; bases not matched to a gene: 10. CDR3 length: 12 residues. Per the germline V gene, CDR1 is GITISATS and CDR2 is ISYDGTV (reference sequence). The CDR3 loop is CALWEAHQGKLF. The CDR3 nucleotides read TGTGCCTTGTGGGAGGCACACCAGGGGAAACTCTTT.

This clone turned up a few times. The chain carries TRGV8 and TRGJP1. This CDR3 is 14 amino acids long. In germline, CDR1 is VENAVY, CDR2 YDSYNSRV. Germline trimming cut 3 bases from V and 2 bases from J; bases unmatched to any gene: 3. The DNA for the CDR3 is TGTGCCACCTGGGATTTCACCACTGGTTGGTTCAAGATATTT. Protein sequence: CATWDFTTGWFKIF.

As for this clone: This same CDR3 is encoded by further DNA sequences in the sample. This chain joins TRGV2 and TRGJ1 or TRGJ2. CDR1 and CDR2 (germline): EGSNGY, YDSYNSKV. With V trimmed by 1 base and J by 7 bases, 4 bases remained unmatched. The CDR3 spans 12 residues. In nucleotides, the CDR3 is TGTGCCACCTGGGACGGCCCGTATAAGAAACTCTTT. This gives the protein CATWDGPYKKLF.

The rearrangement joins TRGV9 to TRGJ1 or TRGJ2. The CDR3 extends over 13 amino acids. CDR1 and CDR2 (germline): GITISATS, ISYDGTV (reference sequence). The trim removed 3 bases at V and 11 bases at J, leaving 13 bases unmatched. The CDR3 nucleotides read TGTGCCTTGTGGGAGATAACCTTAGGGGAGAAACTCTTT. Its translation is CALWEITLGEKLF.

The rearrangement links TRGV5 to TRGJ1 or TRGJ2. Trimming cost V 3 bases and J 3 bases; bases outside gene matches: 8. Germline lookup yields CDR1 VINAFY and CDR2 YDVSNSKD. The CDR3 consists of 14 residues. CDR3 nucleotide sequence: TGTGCCACCTGGGACGTCCTAGGTTATTATAAGAAACTCTTT. It codes for CATWDVLGYYKKLF.

This clone was seen a few times. The chain joins TRGV9 to TRGJ1 or TRGJ2. CDR3 length: 15 amino acids. CDR1 is GITISATS and CDR2 is ISYDGTV in the germline V gene (reference sequence). Trimming at V came to 2 bases and at J to 2 bases, leaving 9 bases not matched to a gene. The CDR3 DNA reads TGTGCCTTGTGGGAGGCCCATAGGGATTATTATAAGAAACTCTTT. Translated: CALWEAHRDYYKKLF.

This clone has more than one count but fewer than ten. This chain links TRGV3 with TRGJ1 or TRGJ2. This CDR3 region has 14 residues. Trimming cost V 0 bases and J 6 bases; bases outside gene matches: 8. Germline CDR1 VTNTFY, CDR2 YDVSTARD (reference sequence). The CDR3 region is CATWDRPRRYKKLF. In nucleotides, the CDR3 is TGTGCCACCTGGGACAGGCCCCGGCGTTATAAGAAACTCTTT.

The gene calls are TRGV9 and TRGJ1 or TRGJ2. CDR3 length: 13 amino acids. The ends lost 4 bases at V and 8 bases at J; junction bases unmatched: 11. Germline V gene sequence: CDR1 GITISATS, CDR2 ISYDGTV (reference sequence). In DNA form, the CDR3 reads TGTGCCTTGTGGGACCGTCCCATGAATAAGAAACTCTTT. Residues: CALWDRPMNKKLF.

Notes on this clone: The same CDR3 arises from other DNA sequences in this sample as well. The chain links TRGV9 to TRGJ1 or TRGJ2. The junction had 8 bases not matched to a gene; V was cut back by 0 bases and J by 3 bases. CDR3 size: 15 residues. From germline, CDR1 is GITISATS and CDR2 ISYDGTV (reference sequence). The CDR3 loop reads CALWEVRGLYYKKLF. CDR3 bases: TGTGCCTTGTGGGAGGTGCGAGGTCTTTATTATAAGAAACTCTTT.

This clone was seen a handful of times. The J gene is TRGJ1 or TRGJ2, the V gene TRGV2. J was trimmed by 4 bases and V by 12 bases; bases with no gene match: 6. Looked up from germline, CDR1 is EGSNGY and CDR2 is YDSYNSKV. The CDR3 is 10 residues long. The CDR3 protein is CARKYYKKLF. The CDR3 coding sequence is TGTGCCCGGAAGTATTATAAGAAACTCTTT.

This clone rates as medium-sized. The chain uses TRGV5 and TRGJ1 or TRGJ2. Looked up from germline, CDR1 is VINAFY and CDR2 is YDVSNSKD. This CDR3 comprises 13 residues. The trim removed 2 bases at V and 1 base at J, leaving 2 bases unmatched. CDR3 sequence (DNA): TGTGCCACCTGGGACACCAATTATTATAAGAAACTCTTT. Its protein product is CATWDTNYYKKLF.

The rearrangement uses TRGV4 and TRGJ1 or TRGJ2. V lost 5 bases, J lost 3 bases, and 10 bases stayed unmatched. CDR3 size: 14 residues. Germline loops: CDR1 EGSTGY, CDR2 YDSYTSSV. Here the CDR3 DNA reads TGTGCCACCTGGGCCCAGCAGACTTATTATAAGAAACTCTTT. Translated: CATWAQQTYYKKLF.

This clone was seen more than once but under ten times. Other DNA sequences in the same sample also yield this CDR3. The gene calls are TRGV9 and TRGJP. V shed 5 bases and J 4 bases; nucleotides not matched to a gene: 2. Germline V gene sequence: CDR1 GITISATS, CDR2 ISYDGTV (reference sequence). This CDR3 is built from 15 residues. The DNA of the CDR3 is TGTGCCTTGTGGGGCCAAGAGTTGGGCAAAAAAATCAAGGTATTT. Translation gives CALWGQELGKKIKVF.

The chain links TRGV3 to TRGJ1 or TRGJ2. Germline CDR1 and CDR2: VTNTFY and YDVSTARD (reference sequence). Trimming cost V 3 bases and J 6 bases; bases outside gene matches: 17. The length of the CDR3 is 16 residues. The CDR3 DNA is TGTGCCACCTGGGACGGAGGGATATCAAGGATTTATAAGAAACTCTTT. Amino acids: CATWDGGISRIYKKLF.